The clone carrying this TCR beta chain occurred a few times. One entry per CDR3 protein, called by TCRdb with MiXCR from the 5' RACE reads. The data hold around 340,000 distinct CDR3 sequences, with roughly 20% observed a single time. The CDR3 is 16 amino acids. The record originates from a study of T-cell memory formation after mild COVID-19. This sequence was found in an adult woman who had mild COVID-19 (a few samples of this study predate the infection). Cell type and time point are not known. Material: PBMCs or a T cell subset sorted from them (not recorded which). V gene TRBV21-1 combines with J gene TRBJ2-1. TRBV21-1 is listed as a pseudogene. CDR3 amino acids: CASSKVLCRTYNEQFF. For the CDR3, the DNA is TGTGCCAGCAGCAAAGTGCTATGCAGGACCTACAATGAGCAGTTCTTC.